Reported below is one T cell receptor beta chain. What it binds is unknown. The primer mix had 60 Vbeta and 13 Jbeta primers. The assay was immunoSEQ multiplex PCR, and TCRdb's table has in-frame clones only and misses some. The sample consists of approximately 100,000 clones, about three quarters of them appearing once. The ends lost 6 bases at V and 7 bases at J; junction bases unmatched: 5. The CDR3 loop spans 13 amino acids. CDR1 and CDR2 from the germline V gene are PRHDT and FYEKMQ (reference sequence). This record comes from a study of cytomegalovirus exposure and HLA in healthy donors. Findings of the study overall: Follow-up analysis later connected one missense variant in DCLRE1C with trimming of TCR beta V- and J-genes. The authors later found TCR association rates varying by HLA locus, with DRB1 most and HLA-C fewest. Testing in vitro showed a few CMV-associated chains specific for CMV antigens.

Sequencing was done on a sample of PBMCs. The clonotype was recovered from a boy between 5 and 17 years old in good health and CMV-seronegative. The chain employs TRBV13 and TRBJ2-1; 8 bases map to TRBD1. CDR3 DNA sequence: TGTGCCAGCAGTTGGGACAGGACGAATGAGCAGTTCTTC. Translating it yields CASSWDRTNEQFF.